The present TCR beta chain was sequenced within a study of CD8+ T cells in alopecia areata. This CDR3 contains 14 residues. Trimming removed 0 bases at V and 4 bases at J, with 10 bases between. Looked up from germline, CDR1 is SGHRS and CDR2 is YFSETQ. The treatment is: oral pan-JAK inhibitor, 5-10 mg twice daily. This clone was seen only a few times. RNA was isolated and reverse transcribed to cDNA, the sequencing template. Clones were sequenced by immunoSEQ multiplex PCR, and TCRdb holds only the in-frame ones, with some missing. The sample yields 150,000 to 200,000 clones, roughly 60% seen once. The material was CD4+ T cells sorted from blood, obtained at approximately week 60, from a patient treated with tofacitinib. The chain uses TRBV5-1 and TRBJ1-1, with D hard to call. The sequence was obtained from a human donor with alopecia areata. The CDR3 protein is CASSLEPQTTEAFF. CDR3 DNA: TGCGCCAGCAGCTTGGAACCCCAAACCACTGAAGCTTTCTTT.